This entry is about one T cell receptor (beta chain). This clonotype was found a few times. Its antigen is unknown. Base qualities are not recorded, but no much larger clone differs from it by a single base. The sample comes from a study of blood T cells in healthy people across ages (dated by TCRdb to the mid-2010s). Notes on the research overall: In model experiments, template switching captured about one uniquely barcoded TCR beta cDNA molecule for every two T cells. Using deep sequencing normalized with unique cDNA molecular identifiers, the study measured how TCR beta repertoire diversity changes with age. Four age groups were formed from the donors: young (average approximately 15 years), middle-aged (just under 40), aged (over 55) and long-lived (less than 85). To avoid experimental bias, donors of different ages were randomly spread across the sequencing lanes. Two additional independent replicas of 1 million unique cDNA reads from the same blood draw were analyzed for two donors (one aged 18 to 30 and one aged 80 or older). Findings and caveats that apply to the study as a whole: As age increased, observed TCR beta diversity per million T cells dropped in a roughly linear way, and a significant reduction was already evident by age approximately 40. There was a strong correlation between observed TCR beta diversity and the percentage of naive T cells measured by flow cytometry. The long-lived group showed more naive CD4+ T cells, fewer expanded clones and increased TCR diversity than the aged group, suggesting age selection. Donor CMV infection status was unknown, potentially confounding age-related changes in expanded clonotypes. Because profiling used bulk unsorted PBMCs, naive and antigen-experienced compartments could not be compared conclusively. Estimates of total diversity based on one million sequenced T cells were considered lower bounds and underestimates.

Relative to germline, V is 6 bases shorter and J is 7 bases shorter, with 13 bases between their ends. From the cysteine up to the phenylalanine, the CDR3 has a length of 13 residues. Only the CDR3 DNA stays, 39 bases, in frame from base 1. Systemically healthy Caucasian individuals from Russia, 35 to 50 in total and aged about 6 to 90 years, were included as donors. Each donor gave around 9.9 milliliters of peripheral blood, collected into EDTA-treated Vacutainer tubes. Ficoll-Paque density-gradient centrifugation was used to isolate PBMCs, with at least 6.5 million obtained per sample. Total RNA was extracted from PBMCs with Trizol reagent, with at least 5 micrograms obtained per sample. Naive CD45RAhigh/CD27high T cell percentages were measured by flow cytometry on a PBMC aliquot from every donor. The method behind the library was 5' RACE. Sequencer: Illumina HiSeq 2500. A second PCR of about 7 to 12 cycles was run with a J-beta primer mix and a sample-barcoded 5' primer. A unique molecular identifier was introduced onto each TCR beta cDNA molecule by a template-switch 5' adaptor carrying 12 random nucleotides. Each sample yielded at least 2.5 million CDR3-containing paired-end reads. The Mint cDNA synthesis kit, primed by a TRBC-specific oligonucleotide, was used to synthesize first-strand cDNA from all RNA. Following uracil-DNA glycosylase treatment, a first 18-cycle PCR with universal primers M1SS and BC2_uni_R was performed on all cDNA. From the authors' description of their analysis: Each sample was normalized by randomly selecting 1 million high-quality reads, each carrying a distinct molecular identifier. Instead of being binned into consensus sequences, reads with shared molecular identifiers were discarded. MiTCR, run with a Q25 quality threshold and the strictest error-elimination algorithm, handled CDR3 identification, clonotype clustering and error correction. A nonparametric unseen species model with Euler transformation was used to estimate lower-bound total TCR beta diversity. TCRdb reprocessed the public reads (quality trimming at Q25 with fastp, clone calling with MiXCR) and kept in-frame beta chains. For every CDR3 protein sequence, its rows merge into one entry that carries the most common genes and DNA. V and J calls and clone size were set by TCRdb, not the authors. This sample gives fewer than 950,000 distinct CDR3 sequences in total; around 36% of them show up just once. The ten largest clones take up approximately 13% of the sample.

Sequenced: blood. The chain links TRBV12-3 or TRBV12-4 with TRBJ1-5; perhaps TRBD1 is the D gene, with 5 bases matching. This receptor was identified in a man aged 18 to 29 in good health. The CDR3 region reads CASRGRGEQPQHF. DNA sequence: TGTGCCAGCAGAGGACGGGGGGAACAGCCCCAGCATTTT.